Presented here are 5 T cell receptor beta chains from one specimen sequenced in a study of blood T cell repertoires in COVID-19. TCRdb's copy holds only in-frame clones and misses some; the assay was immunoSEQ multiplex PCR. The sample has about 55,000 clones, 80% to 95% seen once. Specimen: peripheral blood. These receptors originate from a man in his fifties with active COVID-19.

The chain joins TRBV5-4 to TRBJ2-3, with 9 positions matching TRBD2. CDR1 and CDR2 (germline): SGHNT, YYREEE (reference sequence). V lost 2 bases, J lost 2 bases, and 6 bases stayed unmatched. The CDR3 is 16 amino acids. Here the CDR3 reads CASSFQRGAATDTQYF. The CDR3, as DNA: TGTGCCAGCAGCTTCCAGCGGGGGGCCGCCACAGATACGCAGTATTTT.

The CDR3 is CASSPGGSGIYGYTF. CDR3 nucleotides: TGCGCCAGCAGCCCTGGAGGATCGGGGATTTATGGCTACACCTTC. V gene TRBV5-1 combines with J gene TRBJ1-2, with no clear D. Between the trimmed V and J ends, which lost 4 bases and 5 bases, there was a span of 18 bases. The CDR3 contains 15 residues. Germline V gene data show CDR1 as SGHRS and CDR2 as YFSETQ.

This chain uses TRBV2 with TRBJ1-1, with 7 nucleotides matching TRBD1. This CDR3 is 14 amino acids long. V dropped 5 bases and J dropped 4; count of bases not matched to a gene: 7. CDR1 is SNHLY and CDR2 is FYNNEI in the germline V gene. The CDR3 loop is CASSIQGKSTEAFF. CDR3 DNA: TGTGCCAGCAGTATACAGGGGAAAAGCACTGAAGCTTTCTTT.

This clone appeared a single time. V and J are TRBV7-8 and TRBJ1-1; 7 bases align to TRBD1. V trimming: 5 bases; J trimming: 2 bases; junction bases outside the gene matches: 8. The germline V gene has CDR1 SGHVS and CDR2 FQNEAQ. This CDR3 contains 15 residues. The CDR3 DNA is TGTGCCAGCAGCAGCACGAACAGGGGTAACACTGAAGCTTTCTTT. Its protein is CASSSTNRGNTEAFF. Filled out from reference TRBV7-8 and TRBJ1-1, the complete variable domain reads GAGVSQSPRYKVAKRGQDVALRCDPISGHVSLFWYQQALGQGPEFLTYFQNEAQLDKSGLPSDRFFAERPEGSVSTLKIQRTQQEDSAVYLCASSSTNRGNTEAFFGQGTRLTVV.

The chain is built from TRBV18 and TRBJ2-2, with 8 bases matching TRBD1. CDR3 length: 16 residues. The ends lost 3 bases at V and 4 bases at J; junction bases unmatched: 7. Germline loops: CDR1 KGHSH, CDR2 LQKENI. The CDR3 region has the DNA TGTGCCAGCTCACCGCCGGGACAGGCGACCACCGGGGAGCTGTTTTTT. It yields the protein CASSPPGQATTGELFF.